Listed here is a single TCR beta chain. Its cognate antigen is unknown. V lost 4 bases and J lost 4; bases outside the gene matches: 6. This CDR3 contains 14 residues. Germline assignment: CDR1 SQVTM and CDR2 ANQGSEA. This record comes from a study of T cells in localized non-small cell lung cancer. Overall study results and limits: With higher T cell density in blood came longer overall survival.

Using immunoSEQ multiplex PCR, the repertoire was profiled, and TCRdb retains in-frame clones only, with some absent. The sample contains around 41,000 clones, roughly nine tenths of which appear only once. The source of this sequence is a woman between 35 and 70 years old with stage II lung adenocarcinoma. The chain employs TRBV29-1 and TRBJ1-5, with 8 nucleotides matching TRBD1. Specimen: PBMCs, collected before any cancer treatment. CDR3 DNA sequence: TGCAGCGTTGTATGGCAGGGGGCTAATCAGCCCCAGCATTTT. Translated: CSVVWQGANQPQHF.